The present T cell receptor beta chain was sequenced within a study of shared clonotypes between healthy human individuals. Across the study: For every donor, three CD4 naive, three CD4 memory, two CD8 naive and one CD8 memory plates were used. The study, taken as a whole, reports: Collection of samples was limited to blood; tissue repertoires likely differ. Non-shared clonotypes were found to have lower generation probabilities than the clonotypes that were shared by all four of the sorted-subset donors.

Donors were healthy HIV-negative adults without recently reported acute infections or vaccinations. Turning to this clone: Its matching antigen is unknown.

The repertoire was sequenced with immunoSEQ multiplex PCR; TCRdb's copy has only in-frame clones and lacks some. The top ten hold around 0.067% of the sample, which has roughly 520,000 clones, roughly 95% seen once. Germline V lookup: CDR1 SGHRS, CDR2 YFSETQ. The length of the CDR3 is 14 residues. The V segment lost 0 bases and the J segment 8 bases; nucleotides outside the gene matches: 5. This chain joins TRBV5-1 and TRBJ1-2; TRBD1 matches at 9 bases. Material: naive CD4+ T cells sorted from blood. The sample's subset: CD45RA+ positively selected. The sequence was obtained from a young woman in good health. The CDR3 here is CASSLGGTGLGYTF. The CDR3 DNA follows: TGCGCCAGCAGCTTGGGAGGGACAGGGTTAGGCTACACCTTC.